The entry below describes one T cell receptor beta chain. As yet, its antigen is unknown. The data are from a study of T cell responses to AZD1222 COVID-19 vaccine. Sequencing used immunoSEQ multiplex PCR; TCRdb keeps in-frame clones, though not all of them. Among some 150,000 clones listed, 85% to 95% were seen once. The trim removed 1 base at V and 7 bases at J, leaving 7 bases unmatched. The CDR3 sequence is 16 residues long. Per the germline V gene, CDR1 is KGHSH and CDR2 is LQKENI. Study outcomes and limitations: Of spike-specific TCRs, nearly half reportedly target regions left unmutated in variants. Clonal diversity may have been underestimated, and the donors were mostly white British, with more females than males. Breadth and depth of Spike-specific TCRs rose after two AZD1222 doses.

The sequence came from an adult in good health. The chain uses TRBV18 and TRBJ1-3; 10 bases map to TRBD1. The specimen was peripheral blood, collected on day 0 of AZD1222 vaccination. The CDR3 reads CASSPQRGQGRNTIYF. The DNA for the CDR3 is TGTGCCAGCTCACCACAAAGGGGACAGGGGAGGAACACCATATATTTT.